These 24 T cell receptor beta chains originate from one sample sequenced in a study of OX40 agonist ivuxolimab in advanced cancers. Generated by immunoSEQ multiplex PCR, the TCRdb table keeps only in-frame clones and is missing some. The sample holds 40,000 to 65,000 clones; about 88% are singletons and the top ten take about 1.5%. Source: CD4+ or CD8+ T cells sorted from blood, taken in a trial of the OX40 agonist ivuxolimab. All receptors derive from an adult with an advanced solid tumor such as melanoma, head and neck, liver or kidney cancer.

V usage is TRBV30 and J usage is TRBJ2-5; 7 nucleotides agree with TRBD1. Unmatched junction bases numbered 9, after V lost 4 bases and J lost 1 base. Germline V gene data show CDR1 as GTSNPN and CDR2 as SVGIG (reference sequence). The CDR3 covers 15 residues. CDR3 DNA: TGTGCCTGGAACCGACAGGGATCGACCCAAGAGACCCAGTACTTC. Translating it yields CAWNRQGSTQETQYF.

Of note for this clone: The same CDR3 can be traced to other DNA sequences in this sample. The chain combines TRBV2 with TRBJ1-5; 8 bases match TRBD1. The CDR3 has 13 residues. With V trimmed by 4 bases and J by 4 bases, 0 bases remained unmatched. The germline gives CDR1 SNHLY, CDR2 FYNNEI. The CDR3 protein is CASSGQGNQPQHF. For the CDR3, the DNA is TGTGCCAGCAGTGGACAGGGGAATCAGCCCCAGCATTTT. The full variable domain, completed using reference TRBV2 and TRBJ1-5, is EPEVTQTPSHQVTQMGQEVILRCVPISNHLYFYWYRQILGQKVEFLVSFYNNEISEKSEIFDDQFSVERPDGSNFTLKIRSTKLEDSAMYFCASSGQGNQPQHFGDGTRLSIL.

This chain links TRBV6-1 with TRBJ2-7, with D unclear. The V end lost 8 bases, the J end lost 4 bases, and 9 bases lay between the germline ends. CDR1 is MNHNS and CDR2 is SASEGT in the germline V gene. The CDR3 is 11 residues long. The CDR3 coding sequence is TGTGCCAGCGGACGGACGTACGAGCAGTACTTC. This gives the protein CASGRTYEQYF.

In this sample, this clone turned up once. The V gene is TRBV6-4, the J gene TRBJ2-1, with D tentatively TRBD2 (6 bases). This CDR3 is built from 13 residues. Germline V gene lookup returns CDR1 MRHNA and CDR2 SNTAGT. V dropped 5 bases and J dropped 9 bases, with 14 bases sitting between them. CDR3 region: CASSPRDFGEQFF. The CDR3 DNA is TGTGCCAGCAGTCCCCGGGACTTTGGTGAGCAGTTCTTC.

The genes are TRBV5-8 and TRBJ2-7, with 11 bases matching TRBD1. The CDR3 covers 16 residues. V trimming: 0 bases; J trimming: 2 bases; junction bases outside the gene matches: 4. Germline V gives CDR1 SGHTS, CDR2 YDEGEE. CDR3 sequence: CASSLVSGQGAYEQYF. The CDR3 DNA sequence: TGTGCCAGCAGCTTGGTCTCGGGACAGGGGGCCTACGAGCAGTACTTC. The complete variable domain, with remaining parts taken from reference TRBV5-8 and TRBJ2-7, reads EAGVTQSPTHLIKTRGQQATLRCSPISGHTSVYWYQQALGLGLQFLLWYDEGEERNRGNFPPRFSGRQFPNYSSELNVNALELEDSALYLCASSLVSGQGAYEQYFGPGTRLTVT.

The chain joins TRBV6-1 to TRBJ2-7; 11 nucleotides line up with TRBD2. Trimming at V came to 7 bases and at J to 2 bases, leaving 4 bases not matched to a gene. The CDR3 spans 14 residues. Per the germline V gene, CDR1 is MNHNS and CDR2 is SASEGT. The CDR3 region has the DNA TGTGCCAGCACTCTAGCGGGGGGTACCTACGAGCAGTACTTC. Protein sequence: CASTLAGGTYEQYF.

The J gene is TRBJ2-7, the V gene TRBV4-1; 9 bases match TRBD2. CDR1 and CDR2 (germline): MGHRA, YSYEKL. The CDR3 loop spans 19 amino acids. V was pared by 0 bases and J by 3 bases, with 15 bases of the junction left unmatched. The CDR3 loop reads CASSQDPMLAGRFRYEQYF. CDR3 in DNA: TGCGCCAGCAGCCAAGATCCGATGCTAGCGGGGAGGTTTCGCTACGAGCAGTACTTC.

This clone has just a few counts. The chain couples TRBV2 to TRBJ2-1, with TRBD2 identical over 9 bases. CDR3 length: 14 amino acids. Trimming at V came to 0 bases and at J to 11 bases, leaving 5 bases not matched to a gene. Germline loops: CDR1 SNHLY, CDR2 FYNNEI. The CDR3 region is CASSEAPSGAKQFF. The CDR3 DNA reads TGTGCCAGCAGTGAAGCACCTAGCGGGGCCAAGCAGTTCTTC.

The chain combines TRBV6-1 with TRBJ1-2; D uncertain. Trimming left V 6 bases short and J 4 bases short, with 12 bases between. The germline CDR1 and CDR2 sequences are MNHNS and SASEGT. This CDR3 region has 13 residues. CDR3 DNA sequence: TGTGCCAGCAGGGCAGATATCCTCTATGGCTACACCTTC. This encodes CASRADILYGYTF.

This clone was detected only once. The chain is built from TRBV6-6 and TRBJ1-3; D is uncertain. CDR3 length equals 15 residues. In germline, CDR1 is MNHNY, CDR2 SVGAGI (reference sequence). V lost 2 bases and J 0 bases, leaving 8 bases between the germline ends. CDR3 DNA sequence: TGTGCCAGCAGTTACCAGCCCAGCTCTGGAAACACCATATATTTT. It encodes CASSYQPSSGNTIYF.

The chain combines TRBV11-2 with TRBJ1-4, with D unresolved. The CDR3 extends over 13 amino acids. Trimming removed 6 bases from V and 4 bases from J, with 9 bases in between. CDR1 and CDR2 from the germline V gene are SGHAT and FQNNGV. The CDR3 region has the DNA TGTGCCAGCAGGCCCGGGGTTAATGAAAAACTGTTTTTT. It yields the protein CASRPGVNEKLFF. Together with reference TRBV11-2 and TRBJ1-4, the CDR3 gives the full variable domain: EAGVAQSPRYKIIEKRQSVAFWCNPISGHATLYWYQQILGQGPKLLIQFQNNGVVDDSQLPKDRFSAERLKGVDSTLKIQPAKLEDSAVYLCASRPGVNEKLFFGSGTQLSVL.

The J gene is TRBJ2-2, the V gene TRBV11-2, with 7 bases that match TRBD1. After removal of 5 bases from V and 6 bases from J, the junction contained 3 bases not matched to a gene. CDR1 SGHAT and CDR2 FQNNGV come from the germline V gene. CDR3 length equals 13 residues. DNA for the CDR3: TGTGCCAGCAGCCTCGACAGGGCCGGGGAGCTGTTTTTT. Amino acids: CASSLDRAGELFF.

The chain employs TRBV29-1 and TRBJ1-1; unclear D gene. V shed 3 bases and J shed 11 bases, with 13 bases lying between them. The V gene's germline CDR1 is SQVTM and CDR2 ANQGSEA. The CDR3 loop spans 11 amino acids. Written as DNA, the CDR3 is TGCAGCGTTGAGGGTCACCCGGCGGCTTTCTTT. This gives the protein CSVEGHPAAFF. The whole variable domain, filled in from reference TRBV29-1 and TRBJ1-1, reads SAVISQKPSRDICQRGTSLTIQCQVDSQVTMMFWYRQQPGQSLTLIATANQGSEATYESGFVIDKFPISRPNLTFSTLTVSNMSPEDSSIYLCSVEGHPAAFFGQGTRLTVV.

CDR3 region: CASSLDQGANQPQHF. The CDR3 DNA is TGTGCCAGCAGCTTGGATCAGGGGGCGAATCAGCCCCAGCATTTT. This sequence joins TRBV9 and TRBJ1-5; TRBD1 agrees at 8 bases. From germline, CDR1 is SGDLS and CDR2 YYNGEE. V lost 4 bases and J lost 4; bases outside the gene matches: 7. This CDR3 is 15 amino acids long.

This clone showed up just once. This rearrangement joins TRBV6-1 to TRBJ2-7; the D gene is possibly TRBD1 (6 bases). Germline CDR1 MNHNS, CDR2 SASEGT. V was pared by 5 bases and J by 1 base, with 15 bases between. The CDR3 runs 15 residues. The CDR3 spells CASSTTGISSYEQYF. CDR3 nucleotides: TGTGCCAGCAGTACCACAGGGATTTCGTCCTACGAGCAGTACTTC.

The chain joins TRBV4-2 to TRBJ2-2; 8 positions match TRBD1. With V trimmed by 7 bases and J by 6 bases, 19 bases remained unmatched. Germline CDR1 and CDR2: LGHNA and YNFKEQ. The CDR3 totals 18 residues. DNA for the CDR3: TGTGCCAGCACCATCAGCCATGGCAGGGGGCCTCCGGCCGGGGAGCTGTTTTTT. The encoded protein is CASTISHGRGPPAGELFF.

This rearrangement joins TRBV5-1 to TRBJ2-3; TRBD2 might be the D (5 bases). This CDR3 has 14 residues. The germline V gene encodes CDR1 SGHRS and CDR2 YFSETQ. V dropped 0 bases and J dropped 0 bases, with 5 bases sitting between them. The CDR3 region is CASSLGGSTDTQYF. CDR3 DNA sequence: TGCGCCAGCAGCTTGGGAGGGAGCACAGATACGCAGTATTTT.

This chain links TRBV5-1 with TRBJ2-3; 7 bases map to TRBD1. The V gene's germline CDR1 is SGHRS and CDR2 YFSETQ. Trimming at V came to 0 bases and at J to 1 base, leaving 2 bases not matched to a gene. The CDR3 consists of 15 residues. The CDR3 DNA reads TGCGCCAGCAGCTTGGGACAGGGTCGCACAGATACGCAGTATTTT. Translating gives CASSLGQGRTDTQYF.

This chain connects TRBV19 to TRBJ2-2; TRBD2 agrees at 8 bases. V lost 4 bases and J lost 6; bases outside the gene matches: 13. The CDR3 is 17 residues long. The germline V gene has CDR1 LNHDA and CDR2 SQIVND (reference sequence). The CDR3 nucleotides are TGTGCCAGTAGTAAACGCCTGGGACTAGAGACGGCCGGGGAGCTGTTTTTT. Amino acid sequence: CASSKRLGLETAGELFF.

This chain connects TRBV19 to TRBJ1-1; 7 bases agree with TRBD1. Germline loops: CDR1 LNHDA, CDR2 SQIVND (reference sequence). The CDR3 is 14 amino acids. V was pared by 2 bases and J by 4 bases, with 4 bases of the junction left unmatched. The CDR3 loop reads CASSIKAGGTEAFF. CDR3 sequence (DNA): TGTGCCAGTAGTATAAAGGCAGGGGGCACTGAAGCTTTCTTT.

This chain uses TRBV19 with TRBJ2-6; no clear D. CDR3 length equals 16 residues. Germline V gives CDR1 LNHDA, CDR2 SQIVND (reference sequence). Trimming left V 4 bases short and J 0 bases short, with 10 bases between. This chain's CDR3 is CASSTSGRSGANVLTF. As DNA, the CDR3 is TGTGCCAGTAGTACCTCCGGGCGCTCTGGGGCCAACGTCCTGACTTTC.

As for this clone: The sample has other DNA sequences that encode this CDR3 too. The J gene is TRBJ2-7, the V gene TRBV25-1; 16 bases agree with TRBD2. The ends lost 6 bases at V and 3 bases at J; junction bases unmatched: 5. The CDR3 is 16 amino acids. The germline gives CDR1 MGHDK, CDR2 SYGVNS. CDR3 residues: CASRGGLAGGDYEQYF. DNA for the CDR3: TGTGCCAGCAGGGGGGGACTAGCGGGAGGGGACTACGAGCAGTACTTC.

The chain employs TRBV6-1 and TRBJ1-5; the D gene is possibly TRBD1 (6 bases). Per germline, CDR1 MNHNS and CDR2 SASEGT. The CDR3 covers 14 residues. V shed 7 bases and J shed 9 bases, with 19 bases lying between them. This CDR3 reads CASNQGGGRGPQHF. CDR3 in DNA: TGTGCCAGCAATCAAGGGGGGGGGCGCGGGCCCCAGCATTTT.

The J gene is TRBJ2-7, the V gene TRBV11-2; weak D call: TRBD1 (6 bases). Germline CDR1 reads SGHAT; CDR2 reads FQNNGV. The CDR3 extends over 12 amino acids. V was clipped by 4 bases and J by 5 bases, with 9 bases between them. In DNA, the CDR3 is TGTGCCAGCAGCTCTTGGACAGACGAGCAGTACTTC. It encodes CASSSWTDEQYF.